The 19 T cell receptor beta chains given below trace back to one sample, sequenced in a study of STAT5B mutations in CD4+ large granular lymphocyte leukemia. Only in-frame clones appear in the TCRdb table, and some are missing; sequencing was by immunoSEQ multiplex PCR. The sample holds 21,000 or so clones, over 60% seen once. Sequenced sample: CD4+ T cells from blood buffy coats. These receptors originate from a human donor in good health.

The CDR3 reads CASSLVGSRQETQYF. Here the CDR3 DNA reads TGTGCCAGCAGCTTGGTTGGCAGTAGACAAGAGACCCAGTACTTC. The J gene is TRBJ2-5, the V gene TRBV5-6; D remains unclear. The V and J ends lost 0 bases and 2 bases respectively, with 11 bases between them. Per the germline V gene, CDR1 is SGHDT and CDR2 is YYEEEE. CDR3 length: 15 amino acids.

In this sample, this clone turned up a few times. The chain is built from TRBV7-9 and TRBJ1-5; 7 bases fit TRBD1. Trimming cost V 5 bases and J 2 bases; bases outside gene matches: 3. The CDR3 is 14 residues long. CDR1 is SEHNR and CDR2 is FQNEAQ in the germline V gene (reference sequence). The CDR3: CASSLTGRNQPQHF. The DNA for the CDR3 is TGTGCCAGCAGCCTGACAGGGCGCAATCAGCCCCAGCATTTT.

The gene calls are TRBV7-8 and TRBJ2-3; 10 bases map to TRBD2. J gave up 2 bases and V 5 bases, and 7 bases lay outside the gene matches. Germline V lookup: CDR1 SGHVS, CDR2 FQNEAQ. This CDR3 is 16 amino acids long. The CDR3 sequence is CASSPRTSGFTDTQYF. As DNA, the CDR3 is TGTGCCAGCAGCCCACGGACTAGCGGATTCACAGATACGCAGTATTTT.

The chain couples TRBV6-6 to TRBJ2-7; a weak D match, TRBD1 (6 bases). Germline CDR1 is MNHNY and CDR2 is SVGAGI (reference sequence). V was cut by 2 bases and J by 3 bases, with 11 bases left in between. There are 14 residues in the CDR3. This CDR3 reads CASSYGDRNYEQYF. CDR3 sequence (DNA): TGTGCCAGCAGTTACGGCGACAGGAACTACGAGCAGTACTTC.

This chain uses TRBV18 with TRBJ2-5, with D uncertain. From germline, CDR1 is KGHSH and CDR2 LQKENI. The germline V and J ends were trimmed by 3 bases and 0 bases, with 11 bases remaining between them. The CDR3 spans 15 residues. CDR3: CASSPLTVNQETQYF. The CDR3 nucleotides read TGTGCCAGCTCACCCTTGACCGTAAACCAAGAGACCCAGTACTTC.

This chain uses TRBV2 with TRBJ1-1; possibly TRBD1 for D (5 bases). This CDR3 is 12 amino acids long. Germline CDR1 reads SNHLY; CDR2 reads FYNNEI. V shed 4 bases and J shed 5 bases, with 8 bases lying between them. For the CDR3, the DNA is TGTGCCAGCAGTGGAGAGGGGACTGAAGCTTTCTTT. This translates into CASSGEGTEAFF.

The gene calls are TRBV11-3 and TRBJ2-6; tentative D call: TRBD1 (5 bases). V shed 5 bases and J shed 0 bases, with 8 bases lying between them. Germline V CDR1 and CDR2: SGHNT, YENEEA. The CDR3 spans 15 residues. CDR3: CASSATGSGANVLTF. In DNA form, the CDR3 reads TGTGCCAGCAGCGCAACAGGCTCTGGGGCCAACGTCCTGACTTTC.

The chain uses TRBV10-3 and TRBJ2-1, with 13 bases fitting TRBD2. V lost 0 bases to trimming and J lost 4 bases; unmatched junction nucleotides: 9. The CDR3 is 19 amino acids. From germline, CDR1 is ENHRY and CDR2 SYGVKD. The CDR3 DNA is TGTGCCATCAGTGAGTCGACGAGGTGGACTAGCGGGAGTTACAATGAGCAGTTCTTC. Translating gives CAISESTRWTSGSYNEQFF.

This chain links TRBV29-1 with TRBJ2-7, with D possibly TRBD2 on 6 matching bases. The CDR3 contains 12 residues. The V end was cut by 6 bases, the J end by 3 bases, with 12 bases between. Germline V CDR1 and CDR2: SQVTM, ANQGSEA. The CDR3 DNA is TGCAGCGTGGTCGGGAGCAGCTACGAGCAGTACTTC. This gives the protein CSVVGSSYEQYF.

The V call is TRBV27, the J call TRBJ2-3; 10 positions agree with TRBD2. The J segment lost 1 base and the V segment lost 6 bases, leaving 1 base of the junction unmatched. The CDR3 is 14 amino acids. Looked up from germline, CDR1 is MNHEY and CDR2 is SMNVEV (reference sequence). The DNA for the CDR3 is TGTGCCAGCAGGCTAGCGGGAGGCACAGATACGCAGTATTTT. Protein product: CASRLAGGTDTQYF.

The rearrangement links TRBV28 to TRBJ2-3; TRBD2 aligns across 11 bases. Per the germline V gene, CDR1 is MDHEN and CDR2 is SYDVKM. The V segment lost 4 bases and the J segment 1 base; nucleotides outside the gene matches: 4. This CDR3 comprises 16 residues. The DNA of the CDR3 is TGTGCCAGCAGTTCGATTAGCGGGAGGGGCACAGATACGCAGTATTTT. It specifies CASSSISGRGTDTQYF.

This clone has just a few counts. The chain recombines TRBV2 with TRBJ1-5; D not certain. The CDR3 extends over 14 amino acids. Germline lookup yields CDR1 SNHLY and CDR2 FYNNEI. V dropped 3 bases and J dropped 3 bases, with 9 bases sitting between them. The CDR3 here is CASSDERFNQPQHF. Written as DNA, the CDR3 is TGTGCCAGCAGTGACGAACGGTTCAATCAGCCCCAGCATTTT. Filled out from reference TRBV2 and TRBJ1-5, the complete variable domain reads EPEVTQTPSHQVTQMGQEVILRCVPISNHLYFYWYRQILGQKVEFLVSFYNNEISEKSEIFDDQFSVERPDGSNFTLKIRSTKLEDSAMYFCASSDERFNQPQHFGDGTRLSIL.

In nucleotides, the CDR3 is TGTGCCAGCAGTTACGACCATCGGGAGTTTTTCTTC. This translates into CASSYDHREFFF. The chain has TRBV6-5 and TRBJ2-1, with TRBD2 as a possible D gene (6 bases). This CDR3 comprises 12 residues. Trimming removed 2 bases from V and 16 bases from J, with 15 bases in between. CDR1 is MNHEY and CDR2 is SVGAGI in the germline V gene.

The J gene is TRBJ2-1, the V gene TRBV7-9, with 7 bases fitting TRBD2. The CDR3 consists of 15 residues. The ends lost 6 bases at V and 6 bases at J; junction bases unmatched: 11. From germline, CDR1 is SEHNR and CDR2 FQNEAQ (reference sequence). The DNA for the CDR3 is TGTGCCAGCAGTTCCCCCGGGACTACAATCAATGAGCAGTTCTTC. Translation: CASSSPGTTINEQFF.

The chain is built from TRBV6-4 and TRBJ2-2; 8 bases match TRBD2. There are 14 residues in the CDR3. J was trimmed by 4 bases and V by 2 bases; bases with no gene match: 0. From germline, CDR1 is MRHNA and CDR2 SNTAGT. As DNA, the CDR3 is TGTGCCAGCAGTGACGGGACTAGCACCGGGGAGCTGTTTTTT. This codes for CASSDGTSTGELFF.

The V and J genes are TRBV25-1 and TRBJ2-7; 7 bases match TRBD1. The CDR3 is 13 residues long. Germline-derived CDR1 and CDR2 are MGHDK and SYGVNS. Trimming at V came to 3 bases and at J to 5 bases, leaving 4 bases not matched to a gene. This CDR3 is CASSDDRVHEQYF. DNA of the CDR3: TGTGCCAGCAGTGACGACAGGGTCCACGAGCAGTACTTC.

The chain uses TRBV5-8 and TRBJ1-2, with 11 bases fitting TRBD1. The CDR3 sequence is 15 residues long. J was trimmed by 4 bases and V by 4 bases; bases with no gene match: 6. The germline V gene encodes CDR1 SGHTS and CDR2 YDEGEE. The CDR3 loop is CASSTGQGVGYGYTF. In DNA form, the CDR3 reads TGTGCCAGCAGCACGGGACAGGGGGTCGGCTATGGCTACACCTTC. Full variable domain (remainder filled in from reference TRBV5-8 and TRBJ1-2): EAGVTQSPTHLIKTRGQQATLRCSPISGHTSVYWYQQALGLGLQFLLWYDEGEERNRGNFPPRFSGRQFPNYSSELNVNALELEDSALYLCASSTGQGVGYGYTFGSGTRLTVV.

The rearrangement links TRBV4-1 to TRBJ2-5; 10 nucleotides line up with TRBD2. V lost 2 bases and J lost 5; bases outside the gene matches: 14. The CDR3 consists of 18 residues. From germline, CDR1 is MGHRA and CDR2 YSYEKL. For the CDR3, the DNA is TGCGCCAGCAGCCAATCCCAAATGAGGCTAGCGGGAGTGGAGACCCAGTACTTC. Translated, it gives CASSQSQMRLAGVETQYF.

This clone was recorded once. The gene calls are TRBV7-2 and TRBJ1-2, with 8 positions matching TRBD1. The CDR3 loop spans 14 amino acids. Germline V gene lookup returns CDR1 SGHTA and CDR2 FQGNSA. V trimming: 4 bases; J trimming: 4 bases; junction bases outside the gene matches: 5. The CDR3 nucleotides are TGTGCCAGCAGCTACAGGGGGAGAAGCTATGGCTACACCTTC. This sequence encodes CASSYRGRSYGYTF.